These 22 T cell receptor beta chains originate from one sample sequenced in a study of blood T cell repertoires in COVID-19. The assay was immunoSEQ multiplex PCR, and TCRdb's table has in-frame clones only and misses some. Seen here are fewer than 350,000 clones, approximately 90% observed once, and the top ten hold roughly 4.3%. The material sequenced was PBMCs or T cells enriched from blood (not recorded which). The source is a woman in her 30s with acute COVID-19.

The chain has TRBV11-3 and TRBJ2-3; 10 positions match TRBD2. The V segment lost 4 bases and the J segment 0 bases; nucleotides outside the gene matches: 4. This CDR3 region has 16 residues. Germline CDR1 SGHNT, CDR2 YENEEA. Here the CDR3 reads CASSYGTSESTDTQYF. As DNA, the CDR3 is TGTGCCAGCAGCTACGGGACTAGCGAAAGCACAGATACGCAGTATTTT.

The V and J genes are TRBV28 and TRBJ2-1; 10 bases agree with TRBD2. Germline lookup yields CDR1 MDHEN and CDR2 SYDVKM. This CDR3 comprises 13 residues. The V and J ends lost 9 bases and 2 bases, in that order; junction bases with no gene match: 1. CDR3 nucleotide sequence: TGTGCCAGTCTAGCGGGAGCCTACAATGAGCAGTTCTTC. Amino acids: CASLAGAYNEQFF.

This rearrangement joins TRBV7-9 to TRBJ2-7, with 9 bases aligning to TRBD1. Germline CDR1 and CDR2: SEHNR and FQNEAQ (reference sequence). The CDR3 contains 15 residues. Trimming took 6 bases from V and 5 from J; bases not matched to a gene: 11. CDR3 DNA sequence: TGTGCCAGCAGGCCCCCGGGACAGGGTTTTGACGAGCAGTACTTC. The encoded protein is CASRPPGQGFDEQYF.

The J gene is TRBJ2-3, the V gene TRBV4-2; no firm D call. CDR3 length: 12 amino acids. V was shortened by 0 bases and J by 6 bases, with 4 bases between the two germline ends. Germline CDR1 is LGHNA and CDR2 is YNFKEQ. The CDR3 DNA reads as TGTGCCAGCAGCCAAGATGAGGATACGCAGTATTTT. This codes for CASSQDEDTQYF.

The chain links TRBV7-9 to TRBJ2-7; a weak D match, TRBD2 (5 bases). Germline V lookup: CDR1 SEHNR, CDR2 FQNEAQ (reference sequence). The CDR3 loop spans 14 amino acids. V was shortened by 2 bases and J by 0 bases, with 8 bases between the two germline ends. CDR3 sequence reads: CASSLSGSSYEQYF. The DNA for the CDR3 is TGTGCCAGCAGCTTAAGCGGCAGCTCCTACGAGCAGTACTTC.

This clone has just one count. V and J are TRBV5-4 and TRBJ2-2; 7 bases map to TRBD1. Unmatched junction bases numbered 6, after V lost 3 bases and J lost 7 bases. CDR3 length: 14 amino acids. CDR1 and CDR2 from the germline V gene are SGHNT and YYREEE (reference sequence). The CDR3 region has the DNA TGTGCCAGCAGCTCGGTACCAGGGGGCGGGGAGCTGTTTTTT. This translates into CASSSVPGGGELFF.

V and J are TRBV4-1 and TRBJ2-7; 9 nucleotides align to TRBD1. The CDR3 consists of 15 residues. In germline, CDR1 is MGHRA, CDR2 YSYEKL. V lost 2 bases and J lost 5; bases outside the gene matches: 7. The CDR3, as DNA: TGCGCCAGCAGCCAACTCGGGACAGGGTTACACGAGCAGTACTTC. Its protein is CASSQLGTGLHEQYF.

A note on this clone: The identical CDR3 is also encoded by other nucleotide sequences in the sample. This chain joins TRBV5-4 and TRBJ2-7; tentative D call: TRBD2 (6 bases). The CDR3 is made up of 13 amino acids. Trimming took off 3 bases at V and 0 bases at J, with 7 bases between the two ends. Germline assignment: CDR1 SGHNT and CDR2 YYREEE (reference sequence). The DNA of the CDR3 is TGTGCCAGCAGCTCAGCGGGCTCCTACGAGCAGTACTTC. As protein: CASSSAGSYEQYF.

This chain uses TRBV27 with TRBJ1-5, with unresolved D. Looked up from germline, CDR1 is MNHEY and CDR2 is SMNVEV (reference sequence). V was clipped by 5 bases and J by 3 bases, with 14 bases between them. The CDR3 is 15 amino acids. The CDR3 loop reads CASSPTPGDNQPQHF. Written as DNA, the CDR3 is TGTGCCAGCAGTCCGACCCCCGGGGACAATCAGCCCCAGCATTTT.

About this clone: The sample contains more than one DNA sequence encoding this CDR3. The rearrangement uses TRBV18 and TRBJ2-1; weak D call: TRBD1 (5 bases). V was clipped by 3 bases and J by 4 bases, with 10 bases between them. CDR1 and CDR2 (germline): KGHSH, LQKENI. This CDR3 comprises 14 residues. CDR3 nucleotide sequence: TGTGCCAGCTCACCTGGACAACCTTACAATGAGCAGTTCTTC. Translation: CASSPGQPYNEQFF.

This clone has only one observation. The rearrangement joins TRBV9 to TRBJ2-3, with 14 bases aligning to TRBD2. J lost 7 bases, V lost 3 bases, and 10 bases had no gene match. This CDR3 comprises 17 residues. Germline CDR1 and CDR2: SGDLS and YYNGEE. The CDR3 sequence is CASSAGTSGSIGNTQYF. The CDR3 bases are TGTGCCAGCAGCGCTGGGACTAGCGGGAGTATTGGAAATACGCAGTATTTT.

V gene TRBV19 combines with J gene TRBJ2-7; TRBD2 matches at 7 bases. Germline V lookup: CDR1 LNHDA, CDR2 SQIVND (reference sequence). V lost 3 bases and J lost 0; bases outside the gene matches: 2. CDR3 length: 14 residues. CDR3 residues: CASSMQRDSYEQYF. Written as DNA, the CDR3 is TGTGCCAGTAGTATGCAGCGGGACTCCTACGAGCAGTACTTC. The entire variable domain, with the rest obtained from reference TRBV19 and TRBJ2-7, is as follows: DGGITQSPKYLFRKEGQNVTLSCEQNLNHDAMYWYRQDPGQGLRLIYYSQIVNDFQKGDIAEGYSVSREKKESFPLTVTSAQKNPTAFYLCASSMQRDSYEQYFGPGTRLTVT.

V gene TRBV5-4 combines with J gene TRBJ2-7; weak D call: TRBD2 (5 bases). There are 15 residues in the CDR3. V was shortened by 0 bases and J by 3 bases, with 13 bases between the two germline ends. Germline V CDR1 and CDR2: SGHNT, YYREEE (reference sequence). In nucleotides, the CDR3 is TGTGCCAGCAGCTTGGGTCTAGCTGATATCTACGAGCAGTACTTC. This encodes CASSLGLADIYEQYF.

The chain has TRBV6-2 or TRBV6-3 and TRBJ2-7, with 7 bases matching TRBD1. The junction had 20 bases not matched to a gene; V was cut back by 5 bases and J by 4 bases. Germline V gene lookup returns CDR1 MNHEY and CDR2 SVGEGT. The CDR3 covers 18 residues. The CDR3 DNA follows: TGTGCCAGCAGTCACCCTTCCTCCTTGACAGGGAGCTATTACGAGCAGTACTTC. Its translation: CASSHPSSLTGSYYEQYF.

V and J are TRBV25-1 and TRBJ2-1, with 9 bases identical to TRBD2. Per the germline V gene, CDR1 is MGHDK and CDR2 is SYGVNS. CDR3 size: 16 residues. V lost 0 bases to trimming and J lost 7 bases; unmatched junction nucleotides: 7. CDR3 amino acids: CASSEYRLAGTNEQFF. For the CDR3, the DNA is TGTGCCAGCAGTGAATATCGGCTAGCGGGGACGAATGAGCAGTTCTTC.

The chain recombines TRBV30 with TRBJ2-1, with D tentatively TRBD2 (5 bases). Germline CDR1 GTSNPN, CDR2 SVGIG (reference sequence). Trimming stripped 2 bases from V and 14 bases from J, with 16 bases between. The CDR3 is 12 residues long. CDR3 DNA sequence: TGTGCCTGGAGTCCAGTACGGGGTCGTGAGTTCTTC. Translating it yields CAWSPVRGREFF.

This chain uses TRBV28 with TRBJ1-3; TRBD1 is a possible D gene (5 bases). This CDR3 contains 15 residues. Trimming removed 7 bases from V and 2 bases from J, with 15 bases in between. Germline V gene sequence: CDR1 MDHEN, CDR2 SYDVKM. The CDR3 region has the DNA TGTGCCAGCATCCAAACGCAGGGCGCTGGAAACACCATATATTTT. Translating gives CASIQTQGAGNTIYF.

The chain uses TRBV28 and TRBJ1-5; 7 nucleotides line up with TRBD1. The CDR3 has 15 residues. Germline assignment: CDR1 MDHEN and CDR2 SYDVKM. Trimming at V came to 1 base and at J to 6 bases, leaving 6 bases not matched to a gene. The CDR3 protein is CASSLLTGLGQPQHF. CDR3 nucleotides: TGTGCCAGCAGTTTATTGACAGGGTTGGGTCAGCCCCAGCATTTT. The full variable domain, in which reference TRBV28 and TRBJ1-5 provide the parts outside the CDR3, is DVKVTQSSRYLVKRTGEKVFLECVQDMDHENMFWYRQDPGLGLRLIYFSYDVKMKEKGDIPEGYSVSREKKERFSLILESASTNQTSMYLCASSLLTGLGQPQHFGDGTRLSIL.

The chain employs TRBV5-4 and TRBJ2-2; D possibly corresponds to TRBD1 (5 bases). The CDR3 has 13 amino acids. Germline assignment: CDR1 SGHNT and CDR2 YYREEE (reference sequence). V lost 0 bases and J 6 bases, leaving 6 bases between the germline ends. This CDR3 reads CASSLEGAGELFF. DNA for the CDR3: TGTGCCAGCAGCTTGGAAGGGGCCGGGGAGCTGTTTTTT.

In its sample, this clone was seen once. J is TRBJ1-4 and V is TRBV13, with 7 bases matching TRBD1. The CDR3 length is 12 residues. The germline V gene encodes CDR1 PRHDT and CDR2 FYEKMQ (reference sequence). The J segment lost 11 bases and the V segment lost 6 bases, leaving 6 bases of the junction unmatched. In DNA, the CDR3 is TGTGCCAGCAGTTCTCCAGGGGGGAAACTGTTTTTT. Its translation is CASSSPGGKLFF.

The chain carries TRBV9 and TRBJ2-7; D possibly corresponds to TRBD1 (7 bases). V lost 7 bases to trimming and J lost 4 bases, with 30 bases between them. The V gene's germline CDR1 is SGDLS and CDR2 YYNGEE. CDR3 size: 18 residues. The CDR3 region has the DNA TGTGCCAGCCCCGCACTACCTAACGCGGGACAGAGAAGTTACGAGCAGTACTTC. It specifies CASPALPNAGQRSYEQYF.

V is TRBV24-1 and J is TRBJ2-2; no clear D gene. The CDR3 extends over 14 amino acids. Germline V lookup: CDR1 KGHDR, CDR2 SFDVKD. V gave up 0 bases and J gave up 3 bases, with 4 bases separating them. CDR3 residues: CATSDLLDTGELFF. CDR3 DNA sequence: TGTGCCACCAGTGATTTGTTAGACACCGGGGAGCTGTTTTTT.